A single sample is the source of the 2 T cell receptor beta chains below, sequenced in a study of T cell responses to AZD1222 COVID-19 vaccine. Data came from immunoSEQ multiplex PCR; TCRdb stores just in-frame clones and leaves some out. Of 95,000 to 150,000 clones in the sample, under 90% were seen once. Sample: peripheral blood, taken on day 0 of AZD1222 vaccination. The receptor set was obtained from an adult in good health.

The chain employs TRBV5-1 and TRBJ2-5, with 9 bases that match TRBD1. The V and J ends lost 3 bases and 2 bases, in that order; junction bases with no gene match: 8. CDR3 length: 16 residues. Germline CDR1 reads SGHRS; CDR2 reads YFSETQ. CDR3 bases: TGCGCCAGCAGCTCCACAGGGGGCTCTATTCAAGAGACCCAGTACTTC. Translated: CASSSTGGSIQETQYF.

CDR3 residues: CASSLAILNYGYTF. Here the CDR3 DNA reads TGTGCCAGCAGCTTAGCAATTTTAAACTATGGCTACACCTTC. The chain has TRBV5-6 and TRBJ1-2; D gene uncertain. Between the trimmed V and J ends, which lost 2 bases and 2 bases, there was a span of 10 bases. From germline, CDR1 is SGHDT and CDR2 YYEEEE. The CDR3 consists of 14 residues. Variable domain in full (rest from reference TRBV5-6 and TRBJ1-2): DAGVTQSPTHLIKTRGQQVTLRCSPKSGHDTVSWYQQALGQGPQFIFQYYEEEERQRGNFPDRFSGHQFPNYSSELNVNALLLGDSALYLCASSLAILNYGYTFGSGTRLTVV.